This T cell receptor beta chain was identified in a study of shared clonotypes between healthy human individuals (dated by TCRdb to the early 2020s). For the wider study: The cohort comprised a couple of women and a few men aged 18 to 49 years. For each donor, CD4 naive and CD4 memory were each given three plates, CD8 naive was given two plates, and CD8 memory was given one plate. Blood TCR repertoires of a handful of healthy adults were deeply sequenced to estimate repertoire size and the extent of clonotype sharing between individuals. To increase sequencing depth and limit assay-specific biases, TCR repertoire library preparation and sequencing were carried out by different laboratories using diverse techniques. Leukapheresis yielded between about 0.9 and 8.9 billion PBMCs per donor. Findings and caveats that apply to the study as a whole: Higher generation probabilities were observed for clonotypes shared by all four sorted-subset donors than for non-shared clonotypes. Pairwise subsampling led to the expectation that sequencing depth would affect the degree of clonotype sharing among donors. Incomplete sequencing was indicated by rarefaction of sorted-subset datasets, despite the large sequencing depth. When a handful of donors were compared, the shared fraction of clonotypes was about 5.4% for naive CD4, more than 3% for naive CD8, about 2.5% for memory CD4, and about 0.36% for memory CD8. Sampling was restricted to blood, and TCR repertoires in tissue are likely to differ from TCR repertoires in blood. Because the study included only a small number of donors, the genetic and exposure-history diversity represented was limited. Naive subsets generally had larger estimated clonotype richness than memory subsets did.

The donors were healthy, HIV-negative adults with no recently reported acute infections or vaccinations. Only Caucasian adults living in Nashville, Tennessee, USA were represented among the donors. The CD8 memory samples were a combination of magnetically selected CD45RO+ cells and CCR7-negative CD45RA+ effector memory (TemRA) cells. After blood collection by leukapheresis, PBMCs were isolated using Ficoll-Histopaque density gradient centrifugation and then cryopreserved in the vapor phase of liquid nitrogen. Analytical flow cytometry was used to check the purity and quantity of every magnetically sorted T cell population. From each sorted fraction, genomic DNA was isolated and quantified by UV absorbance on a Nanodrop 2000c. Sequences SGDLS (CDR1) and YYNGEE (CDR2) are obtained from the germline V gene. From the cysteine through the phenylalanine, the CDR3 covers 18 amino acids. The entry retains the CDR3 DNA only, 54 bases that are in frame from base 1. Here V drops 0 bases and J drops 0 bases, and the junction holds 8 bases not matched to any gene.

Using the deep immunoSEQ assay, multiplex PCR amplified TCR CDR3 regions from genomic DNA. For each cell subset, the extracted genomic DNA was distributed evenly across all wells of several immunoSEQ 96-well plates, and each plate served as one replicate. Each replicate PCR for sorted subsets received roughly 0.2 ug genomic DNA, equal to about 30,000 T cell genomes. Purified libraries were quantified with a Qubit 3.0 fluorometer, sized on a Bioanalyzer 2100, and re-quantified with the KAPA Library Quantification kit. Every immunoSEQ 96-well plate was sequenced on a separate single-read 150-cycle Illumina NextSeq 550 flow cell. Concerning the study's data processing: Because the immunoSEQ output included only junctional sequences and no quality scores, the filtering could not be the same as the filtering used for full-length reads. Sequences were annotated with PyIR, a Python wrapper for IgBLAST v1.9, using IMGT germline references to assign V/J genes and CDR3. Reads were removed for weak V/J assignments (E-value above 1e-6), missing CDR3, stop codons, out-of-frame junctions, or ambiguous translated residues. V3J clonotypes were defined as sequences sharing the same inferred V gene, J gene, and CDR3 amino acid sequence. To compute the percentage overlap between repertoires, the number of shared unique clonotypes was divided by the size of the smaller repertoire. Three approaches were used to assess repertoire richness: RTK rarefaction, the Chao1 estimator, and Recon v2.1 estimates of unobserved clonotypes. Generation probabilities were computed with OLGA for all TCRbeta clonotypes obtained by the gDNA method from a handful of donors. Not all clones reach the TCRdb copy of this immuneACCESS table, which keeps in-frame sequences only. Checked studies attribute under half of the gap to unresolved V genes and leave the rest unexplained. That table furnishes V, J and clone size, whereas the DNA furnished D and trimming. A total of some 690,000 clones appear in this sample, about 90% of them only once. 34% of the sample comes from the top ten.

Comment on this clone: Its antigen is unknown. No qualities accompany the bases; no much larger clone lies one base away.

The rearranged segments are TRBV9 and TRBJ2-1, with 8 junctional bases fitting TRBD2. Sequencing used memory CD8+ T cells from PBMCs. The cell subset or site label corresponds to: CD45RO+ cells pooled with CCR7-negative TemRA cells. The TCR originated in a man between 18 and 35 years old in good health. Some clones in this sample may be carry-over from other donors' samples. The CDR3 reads CASSVGPIAGSSYNEQFF. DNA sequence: TGTGCCAGCAGCGTAGGACCGATAGCGGGAAGCTCCTACAATGAGCAGTTCTTC.